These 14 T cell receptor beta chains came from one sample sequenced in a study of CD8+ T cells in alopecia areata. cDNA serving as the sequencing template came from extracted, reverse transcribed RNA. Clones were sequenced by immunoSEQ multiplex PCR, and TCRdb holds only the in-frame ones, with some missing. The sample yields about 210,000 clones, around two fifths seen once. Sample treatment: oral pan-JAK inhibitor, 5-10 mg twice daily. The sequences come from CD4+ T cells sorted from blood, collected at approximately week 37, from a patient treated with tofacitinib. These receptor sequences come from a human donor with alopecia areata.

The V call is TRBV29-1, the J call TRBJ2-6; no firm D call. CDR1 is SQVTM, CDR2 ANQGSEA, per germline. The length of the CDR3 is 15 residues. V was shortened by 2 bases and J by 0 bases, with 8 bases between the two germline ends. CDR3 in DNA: TGCAGCGTTGAATTGGAAGGCTCTGGGGCCAACGTCCTGACTTTC. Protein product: CSVELEGSGANVLTF.

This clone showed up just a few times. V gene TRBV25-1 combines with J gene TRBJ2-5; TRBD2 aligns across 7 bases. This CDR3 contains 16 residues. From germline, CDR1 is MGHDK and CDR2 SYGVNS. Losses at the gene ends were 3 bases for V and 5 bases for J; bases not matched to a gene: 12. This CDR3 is CASSDPKRDLRETQYF. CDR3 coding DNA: TGTGCCAGCAGTGATCCCAAGCGGGATCTGAGGGAGACCCAGTACTTC.

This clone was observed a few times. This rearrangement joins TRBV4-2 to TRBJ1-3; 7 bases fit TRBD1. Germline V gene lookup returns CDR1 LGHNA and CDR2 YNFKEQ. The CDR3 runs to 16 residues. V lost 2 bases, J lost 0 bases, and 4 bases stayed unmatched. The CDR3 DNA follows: TGTGCCAGCAGCCAATTGACAGGGAGCTCTGGAAACACCATATATTTT. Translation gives CASSQLTGSSGNTIYF.

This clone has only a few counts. This CDR3 is CASSEPGGSTDTQYF. Here the CDR3 DNA reads TGTGCCAGCAGTGAGCCAGGGGGGAGTACAGATACGCAGTATTTT. V and J are TRBV28 and TRBJ2-3; D possibly corresponds to TRBD1 (7 bases). V lost 5 bases to trimming and J lost 3 bases, with 15 bases between them. Germline lookup yields CDR1 MDHEN and CDR2 SYDVKM. The CDR3 spans 15 residues. Full variable domain (missing parts from reference TRBV28 and TRBJ2-3): DVKVTQSSRYLVKRTGEKVFLECVQDMDHENMFWYRQDPGLGLRLIYFSYDVKMKEKGDIPEGYSVSREKKERFSLILESASTNQTSMYLCASSEPGGSTDTQYFGPGTRLTVL.

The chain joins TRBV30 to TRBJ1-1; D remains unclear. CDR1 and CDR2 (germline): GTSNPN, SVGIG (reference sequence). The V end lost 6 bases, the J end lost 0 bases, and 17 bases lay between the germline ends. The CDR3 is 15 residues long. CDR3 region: CACHQLPAMNTEAFF. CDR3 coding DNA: TGTGCCTGCCACCAACTTCCAGCAATGAACACTGAAGCTTTCTTT.

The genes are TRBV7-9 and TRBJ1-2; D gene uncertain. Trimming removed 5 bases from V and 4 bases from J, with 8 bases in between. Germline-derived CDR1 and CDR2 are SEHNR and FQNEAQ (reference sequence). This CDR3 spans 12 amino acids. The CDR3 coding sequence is TGTGCCAGCAGCAGCCGGATCTATGGCTACACCTTC. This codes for CASSSRIYGYTF.

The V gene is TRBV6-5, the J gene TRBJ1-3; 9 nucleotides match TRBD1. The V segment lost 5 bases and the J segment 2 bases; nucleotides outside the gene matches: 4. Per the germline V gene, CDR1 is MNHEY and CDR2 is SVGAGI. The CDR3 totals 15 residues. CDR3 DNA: TGTGCCAGCAGTGCGGACAGGGGCGCTGGAAACACCATATATTTT. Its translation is CASSADRGAGNTIYF.

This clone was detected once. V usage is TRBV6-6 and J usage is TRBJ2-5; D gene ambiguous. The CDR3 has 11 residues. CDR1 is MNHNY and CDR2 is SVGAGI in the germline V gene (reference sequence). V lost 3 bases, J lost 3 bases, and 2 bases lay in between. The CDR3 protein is CASSYKETQYF. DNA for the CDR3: TGTGCCAGCAGTTATAAAGAGACCCAGTACTTC.

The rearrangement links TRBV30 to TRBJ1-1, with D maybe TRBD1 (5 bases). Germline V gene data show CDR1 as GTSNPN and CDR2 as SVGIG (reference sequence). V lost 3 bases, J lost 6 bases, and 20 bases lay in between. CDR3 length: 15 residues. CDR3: CAWRAAGTSRAEAFF. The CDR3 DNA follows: TGTGCCTGGAGAGCAGCCGGGACGTCCAGGGCTGAAGCTTTCTTT.

The CDR3 region is CASRRQLDSNQPQHF. The CDR3, as DNA: TGTGCCAGCAGGAGACAGCTAGATAGCAATCAGCCCCAGCATTTT. V is TRBV6-1 and J is TRBJ1-5; possible D gene TRBD1, 5 bases. Germline V CDR1 and CDR2: MNHNS, SASEGT. The CDR3 sequence is 15 residues long. The V end was cut by 6 bases, the J end by 0 bases, with 12 bases between.

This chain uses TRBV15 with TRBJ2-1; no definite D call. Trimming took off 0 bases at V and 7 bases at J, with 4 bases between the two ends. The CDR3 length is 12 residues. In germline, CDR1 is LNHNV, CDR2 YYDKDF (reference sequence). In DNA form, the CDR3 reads TGTGCCACCAGCAGAGATCGGAATGAGCAGTTCTTC. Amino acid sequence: CATSRDRNEQFF.

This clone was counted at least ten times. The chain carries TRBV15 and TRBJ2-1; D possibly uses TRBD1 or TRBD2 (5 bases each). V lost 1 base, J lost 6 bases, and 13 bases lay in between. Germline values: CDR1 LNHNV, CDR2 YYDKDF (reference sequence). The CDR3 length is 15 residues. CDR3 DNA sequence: TGTGCCACCAGCAGAGCCTCCCTCGGGGCCAATGAGCAGTTCTTC. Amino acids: CATSRASLGANEQFF.

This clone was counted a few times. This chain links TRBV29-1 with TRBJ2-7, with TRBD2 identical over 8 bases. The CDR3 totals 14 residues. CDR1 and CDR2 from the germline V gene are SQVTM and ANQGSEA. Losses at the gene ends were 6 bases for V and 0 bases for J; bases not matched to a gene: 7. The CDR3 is CSVRGLATSYEQYF. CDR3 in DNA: TGCAGCGTGCGTGGACTAGCCACCTCCTACGAGCAGTACTTC.

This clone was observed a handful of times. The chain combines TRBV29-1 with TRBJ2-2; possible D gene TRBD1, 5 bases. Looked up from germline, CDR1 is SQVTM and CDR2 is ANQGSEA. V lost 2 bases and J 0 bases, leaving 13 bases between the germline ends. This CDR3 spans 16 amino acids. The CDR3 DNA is TGCAGCGTTGAACCCCCCAGGGCCACGAACACCGGGGAGCTGTTTTTT. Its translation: CSVEPPRATNTGELFF.